Given below is one T cell receptor (beta chain) in context. CDR3 size: 13 residues. Germline V gene sequence: CDR1 SQVTM, CDR2 ANQGSEA. Trimming removed 6 bases from V and 3 bases from J, with 14 bases in between. This entry comes from a study of control samples from healthy donors and cancer patients. Assay: immunoSEQ multiplex PCR; the TCRdb copy retains only in-frame clones and omits some. The repertoire consists of about 140,000 clones, with about 90% occurring once and the leading ten covering 5.5% to 7.5%. The sequence was obtained from a man between 18 and 29 years old in good health. V is TRBV29-1 and J is TRBJ1-1, with no clear D. The source material was blood. CDR3 sequence reads: CSVRPMQDTEAFF. The CDR3 nucleotides are TGCAGCGTGAGACCGATGCAGGACACTGAAGCTTTCTTT.